Included here is one T cell receptor beta chain sequence, with context. The antigen is not known. This record comes from a study of cytomegalovirus exposure and HLA in healthy donors. Amplification used 60 Vbeta primers and 13 Jbeta primers. Clones were sequenced by immunoSEQ multiplex PCR, and TCRdb holds only the in-frame ones, with some missing. This table has under 200,000 clones, around three quarters appearing once. Germline assignment: CDR1 KGHSH and CDR2 LQKENI. V gave up 4 bases and J gave up 0 bases; unmatched junction bases: 14. The CDR3 is made up of 18 amino acids. General study findings and limits: According to an earlier analysis, most TCR beta V segments yielded productive rearrangements about 87% or about 30% of the time. There were several of the most significant clusters that appeared linked to common viral pathogens in a later analysis. Investigators reported approximately 170 TCR beta chains as tied to cytomegalovirus.

This clonotype was obtained from a man aged 50-59 years in good health and CMV-seropositive. Sample: PBMCs. The rearrangement uses TRBV18 and TRBJ1-1; 7 bases map to TRBD1. The CDR3 DNA reads TGTGCCAGCTCACTTTTGCCGGGACAGCGAATAATGAACACTGAAGCTTTCTTT. It codes for CASSLLPGQRIMNTEAFF.